The T cell receptor beta chain under discussion was sequenced for a study of cytomegalovirus exposure and HLA in healthy donors (dated by TCRdb to the late 2010s). Regarding the complete study: An earlier analysis of some 600 of the donors reported approximately 280 Gb of sequence data and 117 million unique TCR beta sequences obtained from about 200 million T cells. About 300 gigabases of sequencing data and around 85 million unique TCR sequences made up an early release that covered nearly 650 HLA-typed donors. Of the approximately 400 genotyped donors, approximately 80% fell in the genetic ancestry cluster associated with self-reported Caucasian donors. The study was designed to test whether signatures of past pathogen exposure could be identified by cataloging public T cell receptors. Using immunosequencing, the study profiled T cell repertoires from 500 to 800 subjects and related those repertoires to cytomegalovirus serostatus. A separate validation cohort of approximately 130 different subjects was used in addition to the approximately 700-subject first cohort. High-throughput TCR immunosequencing, statistical association of individual TCRs with disease status, and machine learning were combined to predict cytomegalovirus infection status. A later analysis re-examined previously published TCR beta repertoires from more than 650 donors and added high-resolution HLA genotyping to investigate patterns of TCR occurrence. Rather than drawing on any new phenotypic data, the later analysis identified candidate immune exposures from TCR beta sequences and the way those sequences occurred across donors. An earlier analysis of approximately 500 of the donors applied high-throughput TCR beta sequencing to assess whether each TCR beta V gene segment acted as functional or pseudogenic. Alongside the repertoire data, information on donor age, sex, ethnicity and CMV serostatus was compiled. A later genetic analysis took genome-wide SNP genotypes for about 60% of the roughly 670 donors and used that subset as a discovery cohort. All discovery cohort repertoires had been generated on a single sequencing platform. Class I and class II HLA loci were covered by the typing at four-digit resolution. Typing coverage varied by locus: roughly 629-640 donors for A, B, C, DRB1 and DQB1; approximately 500 for DQA1; some 610 for DPA1; roughly 450 for DPB1. Roughly five DR-DQ haplotypes were handled as single units for association and clustering, since linkage in the cohort was strong. On average, 235,054 unique TCR beta nucleotide sequences were sequenced per donor among some 420 genotyped donors of the cohort, with 15% to 20% of those sequences being non-productive.

Concerning this clone itself: This receptor's antigen is unknown. No much larger clonotype is one base removed from it; base qualities were not supplied.

The cohort was made up of several hundred healthy bone marrow donors. At the time of sampling, every cohort member was nominally healthy, though immune exposures that went unrecorded were likely present. The donor tested CMV seronegative and was one of the 352 seronegative cohort members. A peripheral blood sample was collected from each donor, and TCR beta sequencing was performed on peripheral blood mononuclear cells. The Qiagen DNeasy Blood Extraction Kit was used to extract genomic DNA from the blood cell samples. On the study overall, not on this receptor specifically: An earlier analysis of 587 of the donors showed that most TCR beta V segments appeared in productive rearrangements either about 90% or about 30% of the time, which broadly matched IMGT annotations. This cohort had only TCR beta chains sequenced, and the lack of alpha or paired-chain data limited which features could be detected. The classifier was reported to diagnose cytomegalovirus status with high specificity and sensitivity in both the original and validation cohorts. An association between a missense DCLRE1C variant and V-gene and J-gene trimming of TCR beta chains was found in a later genetic analysis and replicated in an independent cohort. A later analysis found that TCR association rates varied across HLA loci, with DRB1 alleles showing the most associated TCRs and HLA-C alleles the fewest. Some IMGT-functional V segments, including TRBV6-2 and TRBV6-3, could not be told apart with the 87-base-pair reads, so those segments were excluded. In vitro tests confirmed that a few of the cytomegalovirus-associated TCR beta chains recognize cytomegalovirus antigens. A group of highly shared sequence variants was considered likely to be a technical artifact of the sequencing pipeline. According to the authors, the approach could potentially be generalized to other disease states and immunological phenotypes. In a later analysis, 15,000 to 20,000 TCR beta sequences were associated with specific HLA alleles at a false discovery rate of 0.05. Strong co-occurrence of HLA alleles, especially DR and DQ, made assigning TCR associations to individual alleles difficult. Immune exposure information for the cohort was limited to CMV serostatus. Because some donors lacked HLA typing at each locus, the association tests relied only on the typed subset. A further reported finding was that TCR beta sequences accurately predicted the HLA-A and HLA-B alleles for most subjects in the first cohort. In a later analysis, most CMV-associated TCR beta chains were found to appear HLA-restricted, with HLA associations seemingly driven largely by CMV exposure. In the study, some 160 TCR beta chains were listed as associated with cytomegalovirus. In a later analysis, HLA-associated TCR beta chains showed more clonal expansion and lower generation probabilities than non-associated chains that were equally common. A later genetic analysis reported fewer N-insertions in productive TCRs among donors in an Asian-associated ancestry cluster than the approximately 700-donor mean. Sequencing depth was assumed to be roughly uniform across donors in the presence/absence analyses, though that assumption may not hold. Because counts were too low, under 20 rarely observed V segments, including chromosome 9 orphons, were left out of the earlier analysis of some 600 of the donors. Most TCR sequences were seen in very few donors, while some public TCRs were found in many individuals. Correlated functional status among segregating V segments might reflect linkage disequilibrium, but an unknown experimental factor could not be ruled out. Several of the top co-occurrence clusters appeared to be linked to parvovirus B19, influenza, CMV and Epstein-Barr virus, according to a later analysis.

V drops 3 bases and J drops 7 bases, leaving 10 bases in between. The germline V gene (reference sequence) supplies CDR1 MNHEY and CDR2 SMNVEV. The CDR3 runs 13 amino acids, cysteine and phenylalanine included. CDR3 DNA only is kept here, 39 bases in frame from base 1. Library method: the immunoSEQ multiplex PCR assay. For the multiplex PCR, a mixture combining 60 forward primers for TCR Vbeta segments and 13 reverse primers for TCR Jbeta segments was used. The CDR3 region of rearranged TCR beta genes was amplified from genomic DNA by a multiplex PCR assay. On the Illumina HiSeq System, the amplified TCR beta libraries were sequenced as 87-base-pair reads. The paper's processing steps were these. In a later analysis, some 80 million unique TCR beta chains were counted across the approximately 670 repertoires, and around 11 million of these chains were shared by at least two donors. Raw reads were error-corrected and collapsed into unique sequences by a nearest-neighbor algorithm in which closely related sequences were merged to remove PCR and sequencing errors. CDR3 sequences were aligned to IMGT reference sequences to assign V, D and J gene segments. For a sequence to be retained, at least a six-nucleotide match to both a V gene segment and a J gene segment was required. Rearrangements were called productive when the CDR3 lacked stop codons and stayed in frame with V and J; all others were non-productive. Following IMGT convention, CDR3 was defined as the stretch from the second conserved V-encoded cysteine to the conserved J-encoded phenylalanine. The earlier analysis of roughly 590 of the donors excluded any sequence lacking an unambiguous match to a single V gene segment. An earlier analysis of fewer than 750 of the donors called V segments functional above 56.7% productive rearrangements and segregating when the between-donor standard deviation exceeded 5%. A statistical classification framework was developed to diagnose cytomegalovirus status using the catalog of TCR beta chain sequences. In a later analysis, TCR nucleotide sequences were compared against IMGT/GENE-DB human TR gene sequences so that V and J genes could be assigned. A later analysis assigned CDR3 sequences and most-parsimonious VDJ recombination scenarios with the TCRdist pipeline. A later analysis defined each TCR beta chain by its CDR3 amino acid sequence plus V-gene family, and excluded reads lacking a unique V-gene family. In a later analysis, nearly 600 highly shared, low-generation-probability nucleotide sequences were removed to address suspected cross-contamination and a sequencing artifact. In a later analysis, a clonal expansion index was calculated for each public chain from normalized within-repertoire ranks of inferred template counts. A later analysis computed generation probabilities with a VDJ recombination model fitted to out-of-frame rearrangements, and checked the results against IGoR. In a later analysis, TCR-TCR, TCR-HLA and TCR-CMV co-occurrence was scored with hypergeometric tests, and a repertoire-size bias correction was applied to TCR pairs. To estimate false discovery rates, a later analysis permuted the HLA or CMV assignments 20 times. A later analysis grouped co-occurring TCRs with DBSCAN, adding TCRdist sequence similarity when clustering within HLA-allele-positive subsets. Co-occurrence clustering excluded repertoires with fewer than 30,000 or more than 120,000 public chains, plus five with anomalous nucleotide sharing. TCRdb's version of the immuneACCESS table is confined to in-frame rearrangements and falls short of the full clone set. An unresolved V gene accounts for under half of the shortfall where checked; the remainder is of unknown origin. The V and J calls and clone size are taken from that table; D and trimming were inferred from the DNA. This sample holds some 150,000 clones; roughly 89% were observed only once. Roughly 5.2% of the sample is in the top ten clones.

The sequenced sample was PBMCs. Recombination connected TRBV27 to TRBJ1-5; the D gene is possibly TRBD1, with 6 bases matching. The TCR sequence derives from a woman in her 30s in good health and CMV-seronegative. The sequenced DNA: TGTGCCAGCAGTTTGGGGGCTGGGCAGCCCCAGCATTTT. Its coded protein is CASSLGAGQPQHF.